The 29 T cell receptor beta chains in this list originate from one sample, sequenced in a study of blood T cell repertoires in COVID-19. The method was immunoSEQ multiplex PCR; TCRdb's version includes in-frame clones alone and lacks a portion of them. The sample records under 300,000 clones, roughly 90% being singletons. The sequenced sample was PBMCs or T cells enriched from blood (not recorded which). The receptors come from a woman in her fifties or sixties who had recovered from COVID-19.

This CDR3 is CATIDLTGEETQYF. CDR3 in DNA: TGTGCCACCATAGACCTGACAGGGGAAGAGACCCAGTACTTC. J is TRBJ2-5 and V is TRBV27; TRBD1 matches at 8 bases. The trim removed 10 bases at V and 3 bases at J, leaving 10 bases unmatched. This CDR3 has 14 amino acids. Germline values: CDR1 MNHEY, CDR2 SMNVEV (reference sequence).

The V gene is TRBV6-6, the J gene TRBJ1-1; D call uncertain. The CDR3 length is 14 residues. Trimming cost V 5 bases and J 4 bases, with 14 bases left between them. CDR1 is MNHNY and CDR2 is SVGAGI in the germline V gene (reference sequence). The CDR3 nucleotides are TGTGCCAGCAGTACGACCCTCACGGGCACTGAAGCTTTCTTT. Amino acid sequence: CASSTTLTGTEAFF.

This chain joins TRBV6-2 or TRBV6-3 and TRBJ2-7; TRBD2 aligns across 9 bases. V dropped 5 bases and J dropped 2; count of bases not matched to a gene: 1. Per the germline V gene, CDR1 is MNHEY and CDR2 is SVGEGT. The CDR3 is 13 amino acids. For the CDR3, the DNA is TGTGCCAGCAGTAGCGGGGGGACCTACGAGCAGTACTTC. As protein: CASSSGGTYEQYF.

Worth noting for this clone: The sample carries other DNA sequences with the same CDR3. The chain is built from TRBV28 and TRBJ1-5, with D perhaps matching TRBD1 (6 bases). V dropped 5 bases and J dropped 6 bases, with 8 bases sitting between them. Germline V gene lookup returns CDR1 MDHEN and CDR2 SYDVKM. CDR3 length equals 12 residues. In nucleotides, the CDR3 is TGTGCCAGCAGTACAGGGAGTCAGCCCCAGCATTTT. Its protein is CASSTGSQPQHF.

This chain uses TRBV9 with TRBJ2-7; TRBD2 matches 7 bases. The CDR3 has 14 amino acids. Trimming removed 0 bases from V and 6 bases from J; junction bases left unmatched: 6. The germline CDR1 and CDR2 sequences are SGDLS and YYNGEE. In DNA form, the CDR3 reads TGTGCCAGCAGCGTAGCGGCTAGCGGAGGCGAGCAGTACTTC. Encoded protein: CASSVAASGGEQYF.

This rearrangement joins TRBV5-1 to TRBJ1-1, with a possible D match to TRBD1 (6 bases). CDR3 length: 14 residues. Trimming removed 3 bases at V and 7 bases at J, with 16 bases between. CDR1 and CDR2 from the germline V gene are SGHRS and YFSETQ. The CDR3 nucleotides read TGCGCCAGCAGCTCAGGACAGCGAGTAAATGAAGCTTTCTTT. This sequence encodes CASSSGQRVNEAFF.

The sample holds many counts of this clone. This chain connects TRBV5-4 to TRBJ2-2, with a weak D call TRBD2 (6 bases). Trimming stripped 0 bases from V and 1 base from J, with 10 bases between. This CDR3 is built from 16 residues. Germline lookup yields CDR1 SGHNT and CDR2 YYREEE (reference sequence). CDR3 region: CASSLVGEVNTGELFF. The CDR3 nucleotides are TGTGCCAGCAGCTTGGTCGGGGAGGTGAACACCGGGGAGCTGTTTTTT.

A few counts support this clone. The chain employs TRBV19 and TRBJ2-7; a possible D gene is TRBD1 (6 bases). The CDR3 extends over 12 amino acids. Germline assignment: CDR1 LNHDA and CDR2 SQIVND (reference sequence). Trimming shortened V by 10 bases and J by 5 bases, and 15 bases separated the two germline ends. Here the CDR3 reads CATTDSLDEQYF. CDR3 nucleotide sequence: TGTGCCACCACGGACAGTCTCGACGAGCAGTACTTC.

This clone was observed a few times. This rearrangement joins TRBV10-1 to TRBJ1-1; 7 bases map to TRBD1. Losses at the gene ends were 6 bases for V and 4 bases for J; bases not matched to a gene: 5. This CDR3 has 13 residues. Per germline, CDR1 WNHNN and CDR2 SYGVQD (reference sequence). The CDR3 here is CASSRGAFTEAFF. The CDR3 nucleotides are TGCGCCAGCAGCAGGGGGGCGTTCACTGAAGCTTTCTTT.

Note on this clone: Other DNA sequences within the sample encode an identical CDR3. The V gene is TRBV18, the J gene TRBJ1-4; the match to TRBD1 covers 8 bases. There are 14 residues in the CDR3. Germline values: CDR1 KGHSH, CDR2 LQKENI. Trimming removed 6 bases from V and 8 bases from J; junction bases left unmatched: 8. CDR3 sequence: CASSPGTGREKLFF. CDR3 coding DNA: TGTGCCAGCTCGCCCGGGACAGGAAGGGAAAAACTGTTTTTT.

The chain couples TRBV9 to TRBJ1-5, with D unresolved. V lost 0 bases and J lost 8, with 9 bases in between. The germline V gene has CDR1 SGDLS and CDR2 YYNGEE. The CDR3 spans 13 residues. CDR3 nucleotides: TGTGCCAGCAGCGTAGGCGGTTCGGAGCCCCAGCATTTT. Encoded protein: CASSVGGSEPQHF.

The CDR3 DNA follows: TGTGCCAGTAGTATTGGACAAAAGTACGAGCAGTACTTC. It codes for CASSIGQKYEQYF. J is TRBJ2-7 and V is TRBV19; perhaps TRBD1 as D (5 bases). Germline CDR1 LNHDA, CDR2 SQIVND (reference sequence). V was pared by 3 bases and J by 4 bases, with 10 bases between. The CDR3 has 13 amino acids.

The CDR3 sequence: CASSQDDRANQPQHF. For the CDR3, the DNA is TGTGCCAGCAGCCAAGATGACAGGGCCAATCAGCCCCAGCATTTT. The rearrangement uses TRBV4-2 and TRBJ1-5; 7 nucleotides align to TRBD1. Trimming took 0 bases from V and 3 from J; bases not matched to a gene: 2. The V gene's germline CDR1 is LGHNA and CDR2 YNFKEQ. CDR3 size: 15 residues.

The gene calls are TRBV29-1 and TRBJ2-2; 8 bases are shared with TRBD1. With V trimmed by 4 bases and J by 1 base, 11 bases remained unmatched. Looked up from germline, CDR1 is SQVTM and CDR2 is ANQGSEA. The CDR3 contains 17 residues. This CDR3 reads CSVGARGRRGNTGELFF. The CDR3 bases are TGCAGCGTTGGGGCCAGGGGGCGCCGAGGGAACACCGGGGAGCTGTTTTTT.

This clone was detected only once. This rearrangement joins TRBV28 to TRBJ2-3, with D tentatively TRBD1 (6 bases). CDR3 size: 13 residues. The germline CDR1 and CDR2 sequences are MDHEN and SYDVKM. Trimming left V 7 bases short and J 5 bases short, with 13 bases between. The CDR3 protein is CASTLPGVDTQYF. The DNA of the CDR3 is TGTGCCAGCACCCTCCCAGGGGTAGATACGCAGTATTTT. Full variable domain (remainder filled in from reference TRBV28 and TRBJ2-3): DVKVTQSSRYLVKRTGEKVFLECVQDMDHENMFWYRQDPGLGLRLIYFSYDVKMKEKGDIPEGYSVSREKKERFSLILESASTNQTSMYLCASTLPGVDTQYFGPGTRLTVL.

In regard to this clone: Other DNA sequences of this sample code for an identical CDR3. The rearrangement links TRBV5-6 to TRBJ1-4; no firm D call. The CDR3 covers 13 residues. With 1 base removed from V and 4 bases from J, the gap between germline ends came to 5 bases. In germline, CDR1 is SGHDT, CDR2 YYEEEE. CDR3 nucleotide sequence: TGTGCCAGCAGCTTGCTTGTTAATGAAAAACTGTTTTTT. Translation: CASSLLVNEKLFF. Full variable domain (rest looked up from reference TRBV5-6 and TRBJ1-4): DAGVTQSPTHLIKTRGQQVTLRCSPKSGHDTVSWYQQALGQGPQFIFQYYEEEERQRGNFPDRFSGHQFPNYSSELNVNALLLGDSALYLCASSLLVNEKLFFGSGTQLSVL.

A few counts support this clone. The chain couples TRBV7-9 to TRBJ2-7; 7 nucleotides agree with TRBD1. Germline CDR1 reads SEHNR; CDR2 reads FQNEAQ (reference sequence). The ends lost 0 bases at V and 5 bases at J; junction bases unmatched: 1. The CDR3 consists of 13 residues. As DNA, the CDR3 is TGTGCCAGCAGCTTAGCCGACAGGGACGAGCAGTACTTC. Protein: CASSLADRDEQYF.

The gene calls are TRBV7-2 and TRBJ2-1; 8 bases are shared with TRBD2. Looked up from germline, CDR1 is SGHTA and CDR2 is FQGNSA. There are 15 residues in the CDR3. V gave up 8 bases and J gave up 1 base; unmatched junction bases: 7. In nucleotides, the CDR3 is TGTGCCAGCGCGAGCGGACTAGCTTCCTACAATGAGCAGTTCTTC. Protein: CASASGLASYNEQFF.

The chain employs TRBV9 and TRBJ2-5; D is perhaps TRBD2 (5 bases). The CDR3 is 13 amino acids. Germline V CDR1 and CDR2: SGDLS, YYNGEE. Trimming removed 4 bases at V and 9 bases at J, with 16 bases between. The CDR3 here is CASSLRGAESQYF. The CDR3 DNA sequence: TGTGCCAGCAGCCTTCGGGGTGCGGAGTCCCAGTACTTC.

The chain is built from TRBV5-1 and TRBJ1-2, with a weak D call TRBD1 (6 bases). Germline values: CDR1 SGHRS, CDR2 YFSETQ. This CDR3 spans 15 amino acids. V was clipped by 4 bases and J by 3 bases, with 16 bases between them. In DNA form, the CDR3 reads TGCGCCAGCAGCCCAGGGGCCTCCCCGGACTATGGCTACACCTTC. Its protein product is CASSPGASPDYGYTF.

This chain joins TRBV10-3 and TRBJ1-2, with D unresolved. The CDR3 is made up of 14 amino acids. Trimming left V 0 bases short and J 3 bases short, with 8 bases between. Germline values: CDR1 ENHRY, CDR2 SYGVKD. CDR3 sequence: CAISESASDYGYTF. CDR3 DNA: TGTGCCATCAGTGAGTCGGCCAGCGACTATGGCTACACCTTC.

The chain couples TRBV28 to TRBJ1-1; TRBD1 matches 7 bases. CDR1 is MDHEN and CDR2 is SYDVKM in the germline V gene. V shed 2 bases, J shed 2 bases, and the junction held 8 bases outside the gene matches. The CDR3 spans 16 residues. DNA of the CDR3: TGTGCCAGCAGTTTAGGGGGCAGGGGGTTTAACACTGAAGCTTTCTTT. Its translation: CASSLGGRGFNTEAFF.

The rearrangement uses TRBV28 and TRBJ1-2, with 11 bases that match TRBD1. From germline, CDR1 is MDHEN and CDR2 SYDVKM. There are 13 residues in the CDR3. The V gene end was trimmed by 6 bases and the J gene end by 6 bases; junction bases not matched to a gene: 3. The DNA for the CDR3 is TGTGCCAGCAGCGGGACAGGGGGACATGGCTACACCTTC. Amino acid sequence: CASSGTGGHGYTF.

The sample holds one count of this clone. The same CDR3 arises from other DNA sequences in this sample as well. The chain joins TRBV9 to TRBJ2-2; D is undetermined. The germline V and J ends were trimmed by 0 bases and 2 bases, with 8 bases remaining between them. Germline assignment: CDR1 SGDLS and CDR2 YYNGEE. CDR3 length: 15 amino acids. The DNA of the CDR3 is TGTGCCAGCAGCGTAGGCGGAGCCAACACCGGGGAGCTGTTTTTT. Amino acids: CASSVGGANTGELFF.

The V call is TRBV28, the J call TRBJ2-1, with 7 bases identical to TRBD2. This CDR3 spans 15 amino acids. Losses at the gene ends were 7 bases for V and 9 bases for J; bases not matched to a gene: 15. Germline lookup yields CDR1 MDHEN and CDR2 SYDVKM. The CDR3 protein is CASIPGGRELVEQFF. As DNA, the CDR3 is TGTGCCAGCATCCCCGGAGGGCGGGAGCTGGTTGAGCAGTTCTTC.

The rearrangement joins TRBV4-1 to TRBJ2-1; no clear D gene. There are 17 residues in the CDR3. The germline V gene encodes CDR1 MGHRA and CDR2 YSYEKL. Between the trimmed V and J ends, which lost 1 base and 0 bases, there was a span of 13 bases. CDR3 sequence reads: CASSQGQVTFSYNEQFF. In DNA form, the CDR3 reads TGCGCCAGCAGCCAAGGCCAGGTCACCTTCTCCTACAATGAGCAGTTCTTC.

The chain links TRBV12-3 or TRBV12-4 to TRBJ1-1; D gene uncertain. Deletions cut 3 bases from V and 5 bases from J, with 7 bases between. This CDR3 has 12 residues. The CDR3, as DNA: TGTGCCAGCAGTTTCGAGGCAACTGAAGCTTTCTTT. It is translated as CASSFEATEAFF.

The V and J genes are TRBV27 and TRBJ1-2, with D perhaps matching TRBD1 (5 bases). V lost 2 bases, J lost 8 bases, and 12 bases lay in between. Germline values: CDR1 MNHEY, CDR2 SMNVEV (reference sequence). The CDR3 totals 13 residues. This chain's CDR3 is CASSLEGQSGYTF. The CDR3 DNA follows: TGTGCCAGCAGTTTAGAAGGACAATCAGGCTACACCTTC.

The rearrangement joins TRBV4-1 to TRBJ2-3; 9 nucleotides match TRBD2. This CDR3 contains 15 residues. CDR1 is MGHRA, CDR2 YSYEKL, per germline. Unmatched junction bases numbered 6, after V lost 2 bases and J lost 6 bases. CDR3 region: CASSQLLAGTDTQYF. CDR3 coding DNA: TGCGCCAGCAGCCAACTGCTAGCGGGAACTGATACGCAGTATTTT.